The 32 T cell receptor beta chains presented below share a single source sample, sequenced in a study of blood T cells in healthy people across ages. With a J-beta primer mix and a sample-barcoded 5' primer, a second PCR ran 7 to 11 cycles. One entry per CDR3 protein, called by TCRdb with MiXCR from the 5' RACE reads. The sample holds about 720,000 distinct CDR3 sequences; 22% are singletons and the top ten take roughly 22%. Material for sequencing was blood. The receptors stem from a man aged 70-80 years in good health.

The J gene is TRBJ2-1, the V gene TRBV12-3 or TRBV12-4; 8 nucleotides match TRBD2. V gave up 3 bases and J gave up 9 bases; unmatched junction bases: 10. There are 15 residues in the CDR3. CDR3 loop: CASSFPASGRSEQFF. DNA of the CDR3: TGTGCCAGCAGTTTCCCTGCAAGCGGGAGATCTGAGCAGTTCTTC.

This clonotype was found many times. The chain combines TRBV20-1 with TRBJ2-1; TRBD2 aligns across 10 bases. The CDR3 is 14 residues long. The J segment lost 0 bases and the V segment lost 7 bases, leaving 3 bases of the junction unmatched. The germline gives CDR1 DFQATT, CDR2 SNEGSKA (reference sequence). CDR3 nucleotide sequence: TGCAGTGGCAAGCGGGGGGGCTCCTACAATGAGCAGTTCTTC. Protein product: CSGKRGGSYNEQFF.

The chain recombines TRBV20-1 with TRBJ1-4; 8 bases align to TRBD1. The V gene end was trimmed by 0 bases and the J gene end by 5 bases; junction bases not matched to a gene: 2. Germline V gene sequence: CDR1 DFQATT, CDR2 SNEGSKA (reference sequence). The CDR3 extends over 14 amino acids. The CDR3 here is CSARDDRGNEKLFF. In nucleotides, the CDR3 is TGCAGTGCTAGAGATGACAGGGGCAATGAAAAACTGTTTTTT.

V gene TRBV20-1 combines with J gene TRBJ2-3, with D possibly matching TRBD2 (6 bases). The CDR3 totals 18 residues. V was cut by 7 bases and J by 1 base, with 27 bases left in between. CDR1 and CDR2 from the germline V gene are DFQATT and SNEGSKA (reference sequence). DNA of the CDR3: TGCAGTGTCTCGGGATTTGCGGGAAGTAGGATTGGCACAGATACGCAGTATTTT. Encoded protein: CSVSGFAGSRIGTDTQYF.

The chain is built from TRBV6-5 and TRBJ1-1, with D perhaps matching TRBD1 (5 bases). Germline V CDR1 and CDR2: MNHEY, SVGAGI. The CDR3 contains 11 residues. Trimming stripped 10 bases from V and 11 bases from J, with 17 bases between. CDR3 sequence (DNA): TGTGCCACCCTCGGCAGGGTTGAGGCTTTCTTT. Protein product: CATLGRVEAFF.

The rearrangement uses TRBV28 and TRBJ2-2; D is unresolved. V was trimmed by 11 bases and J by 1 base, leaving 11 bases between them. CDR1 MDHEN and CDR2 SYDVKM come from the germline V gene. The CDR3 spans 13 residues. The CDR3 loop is CAVRTGNTGELFF. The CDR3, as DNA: TGTGCCGTCCGGACGGGGAACACCGGGGAGCTGTTTTTT.

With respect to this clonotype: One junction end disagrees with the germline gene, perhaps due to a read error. Here the CDR3 DNA reads TGTACCAGCAGTTTACTGGGCAGGGGTATGGGGGGCTACACCTTC. This sequence encodes CTSSLLGRGMGGYTF. The chain employs TRBV12-3 or TRBV12-4 and TRBJ1-2; tentatively, D is TRBD1 (6 bases). The CDR3 covers 15 residues.

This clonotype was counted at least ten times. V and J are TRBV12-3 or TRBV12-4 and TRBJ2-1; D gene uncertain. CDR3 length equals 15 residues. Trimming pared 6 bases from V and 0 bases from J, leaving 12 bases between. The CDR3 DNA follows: TGTGCCAGCAGCTTTACGGACGACTCCTACAATGAGCAGTTCTTC. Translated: CASSFTDDSYNEQFF.

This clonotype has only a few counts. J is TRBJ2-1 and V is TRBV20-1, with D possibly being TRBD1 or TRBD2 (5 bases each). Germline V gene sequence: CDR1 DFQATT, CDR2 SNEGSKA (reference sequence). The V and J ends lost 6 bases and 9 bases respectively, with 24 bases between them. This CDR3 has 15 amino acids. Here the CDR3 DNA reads TGCAGTGCCCAACTGCCGAGAGGGGTCCAGAGTGAGCAGTTCTTC. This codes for CSAQLPRGVQSEQFF.

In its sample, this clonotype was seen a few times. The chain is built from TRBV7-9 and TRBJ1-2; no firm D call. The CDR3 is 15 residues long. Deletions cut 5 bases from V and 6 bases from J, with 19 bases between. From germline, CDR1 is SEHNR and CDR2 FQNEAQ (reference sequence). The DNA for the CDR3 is TGTGCCAGCAGCCCCACGCGTGGGGTGAAGAATGGCTACACCTTC. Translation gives CASSPTRGVKNGYTF.

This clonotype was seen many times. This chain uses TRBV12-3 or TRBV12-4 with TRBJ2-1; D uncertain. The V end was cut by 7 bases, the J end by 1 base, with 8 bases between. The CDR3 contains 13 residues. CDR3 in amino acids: CASTRGSYNEQFF. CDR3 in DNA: TGTGCCAGCACCCGAGGTTCCTACAATGAGCAGTTCTTC.

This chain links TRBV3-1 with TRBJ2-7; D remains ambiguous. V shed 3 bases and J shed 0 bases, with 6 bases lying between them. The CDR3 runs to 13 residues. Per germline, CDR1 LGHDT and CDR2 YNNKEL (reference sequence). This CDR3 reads CASSHPYSYEQYF. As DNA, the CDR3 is TGTGCCAGCAGCCACCCCTACTCCTACGAGCAGTACTTC.

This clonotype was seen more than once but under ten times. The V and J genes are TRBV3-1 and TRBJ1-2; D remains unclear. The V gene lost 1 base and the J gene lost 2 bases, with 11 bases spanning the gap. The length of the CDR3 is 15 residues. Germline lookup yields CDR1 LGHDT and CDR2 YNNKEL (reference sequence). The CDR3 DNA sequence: TGTGCCAGCAGCCAAGGCGAAGGTACCAACTATGGCTACACCTTC. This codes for CASSQGEGTNYGYTF.

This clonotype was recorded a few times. CDR3: CASSLTSRREVSTDTQYF. As DNA, the CDR3 is TGTGCCAGCAGCTTAACGTCTAGACGGGAGGTTAGCACAGATACGCAGTATTTT. V and J are TRBV7-3 and TRBJ2-3, with 7 bases that match TRBD2. The CDR3 sequence is 18 residues long. Germline-derived CDR1 and CDR2 are SGHTA and FQGTGA. V lost 0 bases, J lost 0 bases, and 9 bases stayed unmatched.

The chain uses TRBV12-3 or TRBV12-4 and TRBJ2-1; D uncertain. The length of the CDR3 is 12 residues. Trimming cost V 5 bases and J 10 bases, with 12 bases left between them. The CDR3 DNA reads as TGTGCCAGCAGTCCCTCCCCGGAGGAGCAGTTCTTC. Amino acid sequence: CASSPSPEEQFF.

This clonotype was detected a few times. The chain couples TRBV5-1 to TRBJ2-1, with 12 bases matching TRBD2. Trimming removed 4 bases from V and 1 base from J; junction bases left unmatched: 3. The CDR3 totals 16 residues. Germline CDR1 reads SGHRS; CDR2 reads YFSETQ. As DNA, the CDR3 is TGCGCCAGCAGCCGGACTAGCGGGGTATCCTACAATGAGCAGTTCTTC. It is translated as CASSRTSGVSYNEQFF.

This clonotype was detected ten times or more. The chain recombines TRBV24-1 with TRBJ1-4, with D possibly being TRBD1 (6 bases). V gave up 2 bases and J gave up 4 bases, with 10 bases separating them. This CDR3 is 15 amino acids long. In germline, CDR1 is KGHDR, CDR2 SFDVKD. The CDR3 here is CATSDWWGHNEKLFF. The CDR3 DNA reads TGTGCCACCAGTGATTGGTGGGGACATAATGAAAAACTGTTTTTT.

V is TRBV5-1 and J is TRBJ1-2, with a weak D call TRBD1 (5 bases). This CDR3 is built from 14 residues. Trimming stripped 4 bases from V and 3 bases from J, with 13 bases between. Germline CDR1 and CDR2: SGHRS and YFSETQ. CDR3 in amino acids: CASSLSGGYYGYTF. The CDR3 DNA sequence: TGCGCCAGCAGCCTCTCGGGGGGATACTATGGCTACACCTTC.

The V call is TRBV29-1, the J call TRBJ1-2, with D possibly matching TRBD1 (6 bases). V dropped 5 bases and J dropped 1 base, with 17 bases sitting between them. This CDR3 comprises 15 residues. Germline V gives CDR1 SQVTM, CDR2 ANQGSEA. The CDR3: CSVYRQDQFNYGYTF. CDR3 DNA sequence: TGCAGCGTTTACCGACAGGACCAATTTAACTATGGCTACACCTTC.

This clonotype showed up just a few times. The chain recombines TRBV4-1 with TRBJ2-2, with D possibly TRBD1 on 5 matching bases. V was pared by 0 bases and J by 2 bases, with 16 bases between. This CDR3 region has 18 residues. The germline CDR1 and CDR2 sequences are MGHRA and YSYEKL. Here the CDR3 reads CASSQDSGQGANTGELFF. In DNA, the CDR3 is TGCGCCAGCAGCCAAGATAGTGGGCAGGGTGCAAACACCGGGGAGCTGTTTTTT.

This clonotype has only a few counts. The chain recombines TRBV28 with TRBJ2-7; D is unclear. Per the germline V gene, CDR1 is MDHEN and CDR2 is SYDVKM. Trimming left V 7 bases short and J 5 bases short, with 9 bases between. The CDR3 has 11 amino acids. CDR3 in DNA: TGTGCCAGCAAAGGGCCTCACGAGCAGTACTTC. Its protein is CASKGPHEQYF.

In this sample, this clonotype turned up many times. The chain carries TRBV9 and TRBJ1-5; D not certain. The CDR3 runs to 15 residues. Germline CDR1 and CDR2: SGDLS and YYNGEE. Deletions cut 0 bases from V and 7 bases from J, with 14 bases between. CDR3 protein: CASSVGGRTGQPQHF. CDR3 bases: TGTGCCAGCAGCGTAGGTGGGAGGACCGGACAGCCCCAGCATTTT. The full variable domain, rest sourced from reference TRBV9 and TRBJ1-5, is DSGVTQTPKHLITATGQRVTLRCSPRSGDLSVYWYQQSLDQGLQFLIQYYNGEERAKGNILERFSAQQFPDLHSELNLSSLELGDSALYFCASSVGGRTGQPQHFGDGTRLSIL.

CDR3 in DNA: TGTGCCAGCAGCTTAGACGCAGGGGGGATCGGGGAGCTGTTTTTT. Protein: CASSLDAGGIGELFF. The gene calls are TRBV7-2 and TRBJ2-2, with D perhaps TRBD1 (7 bases). Per the germline V gene, CDR1 is SGHTA and CDR2 is FQGNSA. This CDR3 has 15 amino acids. Deletions cut 1 base from V and 7 bases from J, with 13 bases between.

CDR3 in amino acids: CASSQDLGTDNSPLHF. In DNA form, the CDR3 reads TGTGCCAGCAGCCAAGATTTGGGGACAGATAATTCACCCCTCCACTTT. The V and J genes are TRBV4-2 and TRBJ1-6; TRBD1 matches 7 bases. The CDR3 is 16 amino acids. Germline CDR1 LGHNA, CDR2 YNFKEQ. Germline trimming cut 0 bases from V and 5 bases from J; bases unmatched to any gene: 4.

The CDR3: CASRRLAGGQETQYF. CDR3 DNA sequence: TGTGCCAGCAGAAGACTAGCGGGGGGCCAAGAGACCCAGTACTTC. This chain uses TRBV6-1 with TRBJ2-5, with TRBD2 matching 13 bases. CDR1 and CDR2 (germline): MNHNS, SASEGT. V lost 6 bases to trimming and J lost 1 base; unmatched junction nucleotides: 2. The CDR3 is made up of 15 amino acids.

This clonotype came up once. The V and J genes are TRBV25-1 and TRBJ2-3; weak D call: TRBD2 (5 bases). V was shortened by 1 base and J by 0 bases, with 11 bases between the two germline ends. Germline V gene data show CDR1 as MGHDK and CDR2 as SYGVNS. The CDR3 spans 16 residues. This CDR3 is CASSEWGDSSTDTQYF. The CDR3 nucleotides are TGTGCCAGCAGTGAATGGGGAGACTCTAGCACAGATACGCAGTATTTT. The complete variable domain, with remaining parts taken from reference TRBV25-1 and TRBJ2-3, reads EADIYQTPRYLVIGTGKKITLECSQTMGHDKMYWYQQDPGMELHLIHYSYGVNSTEKGDLSSESTVSRIRTEHFPLTLESARPSHTSQYLCASSEWGDSSTDTQYFGPGTRLTVL.

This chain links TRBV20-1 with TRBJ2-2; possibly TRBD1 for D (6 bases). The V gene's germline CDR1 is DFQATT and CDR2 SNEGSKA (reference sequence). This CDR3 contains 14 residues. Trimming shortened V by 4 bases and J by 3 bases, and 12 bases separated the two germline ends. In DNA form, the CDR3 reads TGCAGTGCTAACAGGGACCCCGACACCGGGGAGCTGTTTTTT. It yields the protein CSANRDPDTGELFF.

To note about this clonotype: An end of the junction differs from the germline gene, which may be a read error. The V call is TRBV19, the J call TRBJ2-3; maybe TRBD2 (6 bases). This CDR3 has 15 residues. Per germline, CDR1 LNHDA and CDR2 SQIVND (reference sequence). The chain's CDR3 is CVSSSTSTRLDTQYF. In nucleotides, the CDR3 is TGTGTCAGTAGCTCGACTAGTACAAGATTAGATACGCAGTATTTT.

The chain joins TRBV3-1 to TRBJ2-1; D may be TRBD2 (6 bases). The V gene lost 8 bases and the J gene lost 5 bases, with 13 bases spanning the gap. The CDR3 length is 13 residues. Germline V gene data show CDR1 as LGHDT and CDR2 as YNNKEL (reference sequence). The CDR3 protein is CASGTLTHNEQFF. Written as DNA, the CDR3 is TGTGCCAGCGGGACTTTAACTCACAATGAGCAGTTCTTC.

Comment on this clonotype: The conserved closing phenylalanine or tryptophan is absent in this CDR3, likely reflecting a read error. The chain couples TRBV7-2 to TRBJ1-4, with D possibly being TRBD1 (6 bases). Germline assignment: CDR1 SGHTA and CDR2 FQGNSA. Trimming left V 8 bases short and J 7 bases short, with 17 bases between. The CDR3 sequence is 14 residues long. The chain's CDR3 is CASAEWGRGEKLFL. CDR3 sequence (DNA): TGTGCCAGCGCTGAGTGGGGGCGGGGTGAAAAACTGTTTCTT.

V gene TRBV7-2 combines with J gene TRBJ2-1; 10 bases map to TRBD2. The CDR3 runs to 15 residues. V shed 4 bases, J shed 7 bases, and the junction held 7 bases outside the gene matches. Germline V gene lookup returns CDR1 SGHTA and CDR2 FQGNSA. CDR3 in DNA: TGTGCCAGCAGCTCCGCTAGCGGGGGTCCTAATGAGCAGTTCTTC. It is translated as CASSSASGGPNEQFF.

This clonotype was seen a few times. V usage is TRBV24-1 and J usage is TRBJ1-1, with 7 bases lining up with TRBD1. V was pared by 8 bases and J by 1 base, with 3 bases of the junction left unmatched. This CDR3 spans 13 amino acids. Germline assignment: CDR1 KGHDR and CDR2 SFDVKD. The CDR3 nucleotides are TGTGCCACCACGGACAGGACGAACACTGAAGCTTTCTTT. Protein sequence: CATTDRTNTEAFF.